This entry concerns a single T cell receptor beta chain. Per the original methods: Counts of nucleated cells, estimated from reference gene primer amplification, were obtained. Data came from immunoSEQ multiplex PCR; TCRdb stores just in-frame clones and leaves some out. The V and J calls and the clone size are those of that table, but D and trimming were determined from the DNA. The sample consists of roughly 100,000 clones, 85% of them appearing once. The data derive from a study of blood T cell repertoires in COVID-19. Study information: Samples representing acute and convalescent COVID-19 were sourced from the United States, Italy and Spain. The cDNA or gDNA used as material had been derived from T cells, B-cell-depleted T cells, or PBMCs.

CDR3 size: 16 residues. CDR1 LNHDA and CDR2 SQIVND come from the germline V gene (reference sequence). V trimming: 2 bases; J trimming: 5 bases; junction bases outside the gene matches: 9. Specimen: peripheral blood. The genes are TRBV19 and TRBJ2-7; 10 bases align to TRBD1. The source of this sequence is a man over 45 with acute or convalescent COVID-19. The CDR3: CASSITPGQGTHEQYF. In DNA, the CDR3 is TGTGCCAGTAGTATAACTCCGGGACAGGGGACCCACGAGCAGTACTTC.